The rows below give T cell receptor beta chains drawn from one sample of a study of blood T cell repertoires in COVID-19. Here immunoSEQ multiplex PCR was the method, and the copy in TCRdb shows in-frame clones only, minus some. The data show approximately 130,000 clones, approximately 86% seen once. The specimen sequenced was peripheral blood. Receptor source: a woman in her fifties or sixties who had recovered from COVID-19. The CDR3 runs from the conserved cysteine through the conserved F or W. A D gene is named only where the DNA matches it firmly. The size field is filled for only some rows; it gives once, few, many or a size class.

v_gene	abundance	d_gene	j_gene	CDR3aa	CDR3nt
TRBV18	-	-	TRBJ2-5	CASSPRGIRETQYF	TGTGCCAGCTCACCGAGAGGGATCCGAGAGACCCAGTACTTC
TRBV9	-	-	TRBJ1-2	CASSVDQAPGGYTF	TGTGCCAGCAGCGTAGACCAGGCCCCTGGAGGCTACACCTTC
TRBV20-1	-	TRBD2	TRBJ2-1	CSASKLREGLFF	TGCAGTGCTAGTAAGTTGCGGGAGGGCCTGTTCTTC
TRBV7-3	-	TRBD2	TRBJ2-1	CASSSGLTSGNEQFF	TGTGCCAGCAGCTCGGGACTAACGAGTGGGAATGAGCAGTTCTTC
TRBV6-1	-	-	TRBJ1-2	CASSEFNRVHGYTF	TGTGCCAGCAGTGAATTCAACAGGGTACATGGCTACACCTTC
TRBV14	few	-	TRBJ2-5	CASSRQAWYQETQYF	TGTGCCAGCAGTCGACAGGCCTGGTACCAAGAGACCCAGTACTTC
TRBV6-6	-	TRBD2	TRBJ2-7	CASSYSGAGLSYEQYF	TGTGCCAGCAGTTACTCCGGAGCGGGACTCTCCTACGAGCAGTACTTC
TRBV12-5	-	TRBD2	TRBJ2-1	CASAAGGSGSLNEQFF	TGTGCTAGTGCCGCGGGAGGTAGCGGGAGTTTAAATGAGCAGTTCTTC
TRBV4-1	-	-	TRBJ1-6	CASSGGWEPLHF	TGCGCCAGCAGCGGAGGGTGGGAACCCCTCCACTTT
TRBV5-1	-	TRBD1	TRBJ2-3	CASSRDSSTDTQYF	TGCGCCAGCAGCCGGGACAGTTCCACAGATACGCAGTATTTT
TRBV5-1	-	TRBD2	TRBJ2-7	CASSLSGVAAGEQYF	TGCGCCAGCAGCTTGAGCGGGGTAGCGGCGGGGGAGCAGTACTTC
TRBV29-1	-	-	TRBJ1-1	CSVEGLTEAFF	TGCAGCGTCGAGGGCCTCACTGAAGCTTTCTTT
TRBV18	-	-	TRBJ1-1	CASSFSMNTEAFF	TGTGCCAGCTCGTTCAGTATGAACACTGAAGCTTTCTTT
TRBV2	-	-	TRBJ1-2	CASRREPQGGGYTF	TGTGCCAGCAGGAGAGAACCGCAGGGCGGTGGCTACACCTTC
TRBV11-3	-	-	TRBJ2-1	CASGSGGEYNEQFF	TGTGCCAGCGGGTCCGGCGGGGAGTACAATGAGCAGTTCTTC
TRBV7-6	once	TRBD2	TRBJ2-2	CASSLEVAGGHTGELFF	TGTGCCAGCAGCTTAGAGGTGGCGGGGGGCCACACCGGGGAGCTGTTTTTT
TRBV9	-	-	TRBJ2-2	CASSVGLYANTGELFF	TGTGCCAGCAGCGTAGGACTATACGCGAACACCGGGGAGCTGTTTTTT
TRBV11-1	-	TRBD1	TRBJ1-1	CASSTRGQGPRTEAFF	TGTGCCAGCAGTACCCGGGGACAGGGGCCAAGGACTGAAGCTTTCTTT
TRBV24-1	-	-	TRBJ1-5	CATSEGTGNQPQHF	TGTGCCACCAGTGAAGGTACGGGAAATCAGCCCCAGCATTTT
TRBV10-3	-	TRBD1	TRBJ1-6	CAIGQGVSPLHF	TGTGCCATCGGACAGGGGGTTTCTCCCCTCCACTTT
TRBV7-9	-	TRBD1	TRBJ1-2	CASSPPRQGNGNYGYTF	TGTGCCAGCAGCCCACCCAGACAGGGGAATGGGAATTATGGCTACACCTTC
TRBV6-5	-	-	TRBJ1-3	CASRIIGDSKDTIYF	TGTGCCAGCAGGATTATCGGGGACTCCAAGGACACCATATATTTT
TRBV18	-	-	TRBJ2-2	CASTNLAGMNTGELFF	TGTGCCAGCACCAACCTGGCGGGGATGAACACCGGGGAGCTGTTTTTT
TRBV6-5	-	TRBD2	TRBJ2-3	CASSSTSGETDTQYF	TGTGCCAGCAGTTCGACTAGCGGGGAGACAGATACGCAGTATTTT
TRBV5-6	-	-	TRBJ2-1	CASSLTGAWNEQFF	TGTGCCAGCAGCTTGACTGGGGCGTGGAATGAGCAGTTCTTC
TRBV5-1	-	-	TRBJ1-1	CASSLAPGRSGTEAFF	TGCGCCAGCAGCTTGGCCCCAGGGAGGTCCGGGACTGAAGCTTTCTTT
TRBV14	-	TRBD2	TRBJ2-2	CASSLSGTSVSGELFF	TGTGCCAGCAGCCTATCCGGGACTAGCGTTTCCGGGGAGCTGTTTTTT
TRBV7-2	-	-	TRBJ1-2	CASSFFSPVSGYTF	TGTGCCAGCAGCTTTTTCTCACCCGTAAGCGGCTACACCTTC
TRBV9	once	TRBD2	TRBJ2-7	CASSVGLAGAYEQYF	TGTGCCAGCAGCGTAGGACTAGCGGGGGCCTACGAGCAGTACTTC
TRBV5-6	-	-	TRBJ1-2	CASSSPTNYGYTF	TGTGCCAGCAGCTCGCCCACAAACTATGGCTACACCTTC
TRBV5-4	-	TRBD1	TRBJ1-2	CASSRGQAGYTF	TGTGCCAGCAGCCGGGGACAGGCGGGCTACACCTTC
TRBV19	-	TRBD1	TRBJ1-5	CASSITGDHQPQHF	TGTGCCAGTAGTATTACAGGGGATCATCAGCCCCAGCATTTT
TRBV4-1	-	-	TRBJ1-2	CASSLREAVANYGYTF	TGCGCCAGCAGCCTCAGGGAGGCGGTAGCTAACTATGGCTACACCTTC
TRBV9	-	TRBD2	TRBJ2-1	CASSVAGSGGYNEQFF	TGTGCCAGCAGCGTAGCTGGTAGCGGGGGGTACAATGAGCAGTTCTTC
TRBV15	-	TRBD1	TRBJ2-7	CATSRARVGDRVSEQYF	TGTGCCACCAGCAGAGCTAGGGTCGGCGACAGGGTTTCCGAGCAGTACTTC